The next 18 T cell receptor beta chains were all read from a single sample in a study of cytomegalovirus exposure and HLA in healthy donors. In the PCR, 60 Vbeta and 13 Jbeta primers were used. Repertoires were generated with immunoSEQ multiplex PCR, while TCRdb's copy carries only in-frame clones and drops some. The table includes about 140,000 clones, roughly 80% detected once. Sequencing was carried out using PBMCs. The receptor set was obtained from a female donor in good health and CMV-seronegative.

A few counts support this clone. The chain carries TRBV30 and TRBJ2-4; the match to TRBD1 covers 9 bases. This CDR3 region has 14 residues. Germline values: CDR1 GTSNPN, CDR2 SVGIG (reference sequence). After removal of 0 bases from V and 9 bases from J, the junction contained 6 bases not matched to a gene. In DNA, the CDR3 is TGTGCCTGGAGTGTGGGGACAGGGACATCCATTCAGTACTTC. Amino acids: CAWSVGTGTSIQYF.

This clone was found a few times. The V call is TRBV6-6, the J call TRBJ1-6; D is possibly TRBD1 (5 bases). CDR1 is MNHNY and CDR2 is SVGAGI in the germline V gene (reference sequence). The CDR3 runs to 14 residues. Trimming left V 0 bases short and J 8 bases short, with 8 bases between. The DNA of the CDR3 is TGTGCCAGCAGTTACTCGGGGCAGCATTCACCCCTCCACTTT. Amino acids: CASSYSGQHSPLHF.

The V gene is TRBV4-2, the J gene TRBJ2-1; 11 positions agree with TRBD2. This CDR3 has 19 amino acids. The germline V gene has CDR1 LGHNA and CDR2 YNFKEQ. The junction had 17 bases not matched to a gene; V was cut back by 2 bases and J by 8 bases. CDR3 sequence reads: CASSQRARTLAGVVDEQFF. The CDR3 DNA reads TGTGCCAGCAGCCAAAGAGCTAGGACACTAGCGGGAGTTGTGGATGAGCAGTTCTTC.

The CDR3 DNA sequence: TGTGCCAGTAGTACGCCCGGGACACCAAGCACAGATACGCAGTATTTT. Translating gives CASSTPGTPSTDTQYF. The chain joins TRBV19 to TRBJ2-3, with a tentative D call TRBD1 (6 bases). V lost 4 bases, J lost 0 bases, and 14 bases lay in between. The CDR3 is 16 amino acids. In germline, CDR1 is LNHDA, CDR2 SQIVND (reference sequence).

The chain is built from TRBV7-3 and TRBJ2-1; TRBD2 matches at 11 bases. After removal of 2 bases from V and 4 bases from J, the junction contained 7 bases not matched to a gene. This CDR3 has 17 amino acids. Per germline, CDR1 SGHTA and CDR2 FQGTGA. The CDR3, as DNA: TGTGCCAGCAGCTTAGCCCCGACTAGCGGGGCTTACAATGAGCAGTTCTTC. Its translation is CASSLAPTSGAYNEQFF.

V gene TRBV4-1 combines with J gene TRBJ1-1; D unresolved. Germline V gene sequence: CDR1 MGHRA, CDR2 YSYEKL. This CDR3 region has 15 residues. V lost 4 bases, J lost 1 base, and 13 bases lay in between. CDR3 sequence (DNA): TGCGCCAGCAGCCCCACCCCAGAATGGAACACTGAAGCTTTCTTT. Protein sequence: CASSPTPEWNTEAFF.

The CDR3 loop reads CASSLRGLGQGNQPQHF. The CDR3 DNA reads TGTGCCAGCAGCTTACGGGGTCTCGGACAGGGCAATCAGCCCCAGCATTTT. The chain employs TRBV7-6 and TRBJ1-5; 7 nucleotides line up with TRBD1. The V and J ends lost 2 bases and 2 bases, in that order; junction bases with no gene match: 9. The CDR3 sequence is 17 residues long. The V gene's germline CDR1 is SGHVS and CDR2 FNYEAQ.

The J gene is TRBJ2-5, the V gene TRBV5-1; no reliable D call. Germline CDR1 reads SGHRS; CDR2 reads YFSETQ. Trimming took off 0 bases at V and 2 bases at J, with 8 bases between the two ends. This CDR3 comprises 14 residues. In DNA, the CDR3 is TGCGCCAGCAGCTTGGCTCTAGAGCAAGAGACCCAGTACTTC. Residues: CASSLALEQETQYF.

The gene calls are TRBV6-4 and TRBJ2-3, with 12 bases that match TRBD2. Germline V lookup: CDR1 MRHNA, CDR2 SNTAGT. The CDR3 spans 14 residues. Losses at the gene ends were 4 bases for V and 4 bases for J; bases not matched to a gene: 0. The CDR3, as DNA: TGTGCCAGCAGTGGGACTAGCGGGGCAGATACGCAGTATTTT. Amino acids: CASSGTSGADTQYF.

This CDR3 reads CASSPAKNTGELFF. Here the CDR3 DNA reads TGTGCCAGCAGTCCCGCGAAGAACACCGGGGAGCTGTTTTTT. The chain combines TRBV7-2 with TRBJ2-2; D call uncertain. The CDR3 extends over 14 amino acids. Germline assignment: CDR1 SGHTA and CDR2 FQGNSA. Trimming removed 6 bases at V and 1 base at J, with 9 bases between.

The chain combines TRBV28 with TRBJ2-5; 7 positions agree with TRBD1. The assigned J gene may be wrong: the sequence end matches TRBJ2-7 better. This CDR3 is 14 amino acids long. Germline CDR1 is MDHEN and CDR2 is SYDVKM. CDR3 sequence reads: CASSLIQGNHEQYF. The CDR3 DNA reads as TGTGCCAGCAGTTTAATACAGGGGAACCACGAGCAGTACTTC.

This chain joins TRBV5-1 and TRBJ1-1; 7 nucleotides agree with TRBD1. The CDR3 is 13 residues long. The germline V gene has CDR1 SGHRS and CDR2 YFSETQ. Losses at the gene ends were 3 bases for V and 4 bases for J; bases not matched to a gene: 3. The CDR3 is CASSSRGLTEAFF. Written as DNA, the CDR3 is TGCGCCAGCAGCTCAAGGGGGCTCACTGAAGCTTTCTTT. The entire variable domain, with the rest obtained from reference TRBV5-1 and TRBJ1-1, is as follows: KAGVTQTPRYLIKTRGQQVTLSCSPISGHRSVSWYQQTPGQGLQFLFEYFSETQRNKGNFPGRFSGRQFSNSRSEMNVSTLELGDSALYLCASSSRGLTEAFFGQGTRLTVV.

The V and J genes are TRBV7-6 and TRBJ2-1, with D possibly matching TRBD1 (5 bases). Germline V gives CDR1 SGHVS, CDR2 FNYEAQ. The CDR3 totals 14 residues. Trimming removed 0 bases at V and 3 bases at J, with 6 bases between. The CDR3 is CASSLAGRYNEQFF. CDR3 sequence (DNA): TGTGCCAGCAGCTTAGCGGGGCGCTACAATGAGCAGTTCTTC. The full variable domain, completed using reference TRBV7-6 and TRBJ2-1, is GAGVSQSPRYKVTKRGQDVALRCDPISGHVSLYWYRQALGQGPEFLTYFNYEAQQDKSGLPNDRFSAERPEGSISTLTIQRTEQRDSAMYRCASSLAGRYNEQFFGPGTRLTVL.

The chain links TRBV11-1 to TRBJ2-2, with 8 bases aligning to TRBD1. Germline assignment: CDR1 SGHAT and CDR2 FQDESV (reference sequence). The CDR3 runs 15 residues. The V segment lost 4 bases and the J segment 4 bases; nucleotides outside the gene matches: 5. CDR3 bases: TGTGCCAGCAGCTCCAGGGGGCAATTCACCGGGGAGCTGTTTTTT. Translating it yields CASSSRGQFTGELFF.

CDR3 loop: CASSTPLTGGKLFF. In nucleotides, the CDR3 is TGTGCCAGCAGCACCCCTCTTACAGGGGGAAAACTGTTTTTT. This chain joins TRBV11-2 and TRBJ1-4, with 8 positions matching TRBD1. J gave up 10 bases and V 5 bases, and 9 bases lay outside the gene matches. The germline V gene encodes CDR1 SGHAT and CDR2 FQNNGV. The CDR3 is 14 residues long.

This rearrangement joins TRBV5-6 to TRBJ2-1, with D perhaps matching TRBD1 (6 bases). V lost 3 bases to trimming and J lost 3 bases, with 7 bases between them. Germline CDR1 reads SGHDT; CDR2 reads YYEEEE. CDR3 length: 13 residues. The CDR3 nucleotides read TGTGCCAGCAGCTGGACAGTCTACAATGAGCAGTTCTTC. As protein: CASSWTVYNEQFF.

This chain joins TRBV5-5 and TRBJ2-2; the match to TRBD1 covers 9 bases. J lost 4 bases, V lost 4 bases, and 11 bases had no gene match. Germline CDR1 is SGHKS and CDR2 is YYEKEE (reference sequence). This CDR3 is built from 17 residues. For the CDR3, the DNA is TGTGCCAGCAGCCTTACCGGGACAGGGCACCGCACCGGGGAGCTGTTTTTT. Protein: CASSLTGTGHRTGELFF.

This clone has only a few counts. The genes are TRBV25-1 and TRBJ2-3; 8 bases are a match to TRBD1. Germline lookup yields CDR1 MGHDK and CDR2 SYGVNS. With 3 bases clipped from V and 4 bases from J, the junction kept 3 bases outside the gene matches. The CDR3 is 14 amino acids. The CDR3 DNA follows: TGTGCCAGCAGTGAGGGACAGGCGTCAGATACGCAGTATTTT. It yields the protein CASSEGQASDTQYF.